This entry lists 26 T cell receptor beta chains sequenced from one sample in a study of response to subunit inactivated influenza vaccine. TCRdb re-analysed the RT-PCR reads in MiXCR, keeping a single row per CDR3 protein. The sample shows 550,000 to 600,000 distinct CDR3 sequences, over 9.5% of them seen only once. Material: PBMCs from blood, obtained on the day of vaccination. The source is a man in his fifties or sixties who received an inactivated influenza vaccine.

This clonotype was observed a handful of times. The CDR3 DNA sequence: TGTGCCAGCAGCTTGGCGGCAGGCGTGGATACGCAGTATTTT. It yields the protein CASSLAAGVDTQYF. The chain joins TRBV5-5 to TRBJ2-3; D gene uncertain. CDR1 and CDR2 (germline): SGHKS, YYEKEE (reference sequence). The CDR3 is 14 amino acids. V lost 0 bases to trimming and J lost 6 bases, with 11 bases between them.

This rearrangement joins TRBV24-1 to TRBJ2-3; maybe TRBD2 (5 bases). The CDR3 runs to 15 residues. Looked up from germline, CDR1 is KGHDR and CDR2 is SFDVKD. V was cut by 4 bases and J by 1 base, with 11 bases left in between. The CDR3 region has the DNA TGTGCCACCAGTGAACTCACGGAGGGCACAGATACGCAGTATTTT. Protein product: CATSELTEGTDTQYF.

This clonotype has just a few counts. The V call is TRBV9, the J call TRBJ2-1, with 9 bases matching TRBD2. Looked up from germline, CDR1 is SGDLS and CDR2 is YYNGEE. This CDR3 is 17 amino acids long. V trimming: 0 bases; J trimming: 2 bases; junction bases outside the gene matches: 6. CDR3 nucleotide sequence: TGTGCCAGCAGCGTAGCTGATAGCGGGAGCGCCTACAATGAGCAGTTCTTC. Translation: CASSVADSGSAYNEQFF.

This clonotype has only a few counts. The V gene is TRBV6-2 or TRBV6-3, the J gene TRBJ1-1, with D possibly TRBD1 on 6 matching bases. The CDR3 is made up of 14 amino acids. With 7 bases removed from V and 6 bases from J, the gap between germline ends came to 18 bases. From germline, CDR1 is MNHEY and CDR2 SVGEGT. The CDR3 DNA sequence: TGTGCCAGCACCCTGACAGGCCCTGGGGCTGAAGCTTTCTTT. Amino acids: CASTLTGPGAEAFF.

The rearrangement joins TRBV10-3 to TRBJ2-7, with D possibly TRBD1 on 5 matching bases. Between the trimmed V and J ends, which lost 3 bases and 3 bases, there was a span of 15 bases. The CDR3 has 15 residues. Germline CDR1 is ENHRY and CDR2 is SYGVKD. The CDR3 nucleotides read TGTGCCATCAGTGAAGGGGCCACGATATTCTACGAGCAGTACTTC. This sequence encodes CAISEGATIFYEQYF.

This clonotype has a count of ten or more. The chain employs TRBV14 and TRBJ2-7, with a weak D call TRBD2 (5 bases). This CDR3 is 15 amino acids long. With 4 bases removed from V and 2 bases from J, the gap between germline ends came to 15 bases. Germline V gives CDR1 SGHDN, CDR2 FVKESK. CDR3 nucleotides: TGTGCCAGCAGCCTTATAGGGAGTGCCACCTACGAGCAGTACTTC. Protein product: CASSLIGSATYEQYF.

This clonotype has just a few counts. The V gene is TRBV2, the J gene TRBJ2-7, with TRBD1 as a possible D gene (6 bases). This CDR3 region has 15 residues. Germline lookup yields CDR1 SNHLY and CDR2 FYNNEI. The germline V and J ends were trimmed by 7 bases and 2 bases, with 18 bases remaining between them. The CDR3 bases are TGTGCCAGCATAGGCATCGGGACAACTACCTACGAGCAGTACTTC. Protein sequence: CASIGIGTTTYEQYF.

The chain carries TRBV7-8 and TRBJ1-1; no definite D call. V lost 1 base, J lost 1 base, and 13 bases lay in between. The CDR3 extends over 16 amino acids. Germline V gives CDR1 SGHVS, CDR2 FQNEAQ. The CDR3 loop is CASSLGLLGRNTEAFF. The CDR3 DNA sequence: TGTGCCAGCAGCTTAGGACTTTTAGGCCGGAACACTGAAGCTTTCTTT.

This clonotype has at least ten counts. This sequence joins TRBV18 and TRBJ1-1; no reliable D call. From germline, CDR1 is KGHSH and CDR2 LQKENI. There are 12 residues in the CDR3. The V end lost 2 bases, the J end lost 1 base, and 2 bases lay between the germline ends. This CDR3 reads CASSPGNTEAFF. As DNA, the CDR3 is TGTGCCAGCTCACCAGGGAACACTGAAGCTTTCTTT. The entire variable domain, with the rest obtained from reference TRBV18 and TRBJ1-1, is as follows: NAGVMQNPRHLVRRRGQEARLRCSPMKGHSHVYWYRQLPEEGLKFMVYLQKENIIDESGMPKERFSAEFPKEGPSILRIQQVVRGDSAAYFCASSPGNTEAFFGQGTRLTVV.

This clonotype has just a few counts. V gene TRBV9 combines with J gene TRBJ2-3, with 7 bases identical to TRBD1. Germline V gene lookup returns CDR1 SGDLS and CDR2 YYNGEE. V lost 5 bases, J lost 3 bases, and 9 bases stayed unmatched. The CDR3 spans 15 residues. In DNA, the CDR3 is TGTGCCAGCAGTCCCAGGGGGTCGAAGACAGATACGCAGTATTTT. Translated, it gives CASSPRGSKTDTQYF.

The rearrangement uses TRBV5-6 and TRBJ2-3; D is possibly TRBD1 (6 bases). This CDR3 contains 16 residues. V was clipped by 0 bases and J by 1 base, with 12 bases between them. Germline V gene sequence: CDR1 SGHDT, CDR2 YYEEEE. This chain's CDR3 is CASSLATGIRTDTQYF. CDR3 sequence (DNA): TGTGCCAGCAGCTTGGCCACAGGGATCCGCACAGATACGCAGTATTTT.

In this sample, this clonotype turned up a few times. The chain employs TRBV5-1 and TRBJ2-5; D is perhaps TRBD1 (6 bases). Trimming cost V 0 bases and J 2 bases, with 11 bases left between them. The CDR3 length is 15 residues. Germline CDR1 reads SGHRS; CDR2 reads YFSETQ. CDR3 DNA: TGCGCCAGCAGCTTGGGAGGACAGATTCAAGAGACCCAGTACTTC. Its protein product is CASSLGGQIQETQYF.

The chain uses TRBV24-1 and TRBJ2-2; 10 nucleotides line up with TRBD1. Trimming removed 9 bases from V and 5 bases from J; junction bases left unmatched: 2. There are 13 residues in the CDR3. CDR1 and CDR2 (germline): KGHDR, SFDVKD. CDR3 sequence: CATGGQGTGELFF. DNA for the CDR3: TGTGCCACCGGGGGACAGGGGACCGGGGAGCTGTTTTTT.

This clonotype was observed many times. This chain connects TRBV28 to TRBJ2-1; 8 bases are a match to TRBD1. The CDR3 consists of 13 residues. V lost 4 bases, J lost 5 bases, and 1 base stayed unmatched. The germline V gene encodes CDR1 MDHEN and CDR2 SYDVKM. For the CDR3, the DNA is TGTGCCAGCAGTTCGGGACAGGACAATGAGCAGTTCTTC. It is translated as CASSSGQDNEQFF.

This chain links TRBV20-1 with TRBJ1-4, with unresolved D. V lost 0 bases, J lost 5 bases, and 16 bases lay in between. The germline CDR1 and CDR2 sequences are DFQATT and SNEGSKA (reference sequence). This CDR3 is built from 16 residues. CDR3: CSARDGPRQINEKLFF. CDR3 nucleotide sequence: TGCAGTGCTAGAGATGGGCCCCGTCAGATAAATGAAAAACTGTTTTTT.

This clonotype was counted a few times. V usage is TRBV10-3 and J usage is TRBJ2-7; D might be TRBD2 (6 bases). The germline CDR1 and CDR2 sequences are ENHRY and SYGVKD. Trimming cost V 4 bases and J 2 bases, with 9 bases left between them. The CDR3 loop spans 13 amino acids. This CDR3 is CAISGRETYEQYF. The CDR3 DNA reads as TGTGCCATCAGTGGACGGGAGACCTACGAGCAGTACTTC.

On this clonotype: At one of its ends the junction is not consistent with the germline gene, which may arise from a read error. The chain has TRBV20-1 and TRBJ2-1; 15 nucleotides match TRBD2. This CDR3 has 17 residues. From germline, CDR1 is DFQATT and CDR2 SNEGSKA (reference sequence). DNA for the CDR3: TGCTGTGCTAGAACAGGACTAGCGGGAGGGATATACAATGAGCAGTTCTTC. Translated, it gives CCARTGLAGGIYNEQFF.

The chain combines TRBV5-1 with TRBJ2-3; D is ambiguous. The V end lost 4 bases, the J end lost 3 bases, and 12 bases lay between the germline ends. The CDR3 consists of 14 residues. The germline V gene encodes CDR1 SGHRS and CDR2 YFSETQ. The CDR3, as DNA: TGCGCCAGCAGCAGTTGGAAACCTACAGATACGCAGTATTTT. Translated: CASSSWKPTDTQYF.

This chain uses TRBV7-9 with TRBJ2-1; the D gene is possibly TRBD1 (5 bases). This CDR3 is built from 16 residues. CDR1 and CDR2 (germline): SEHNR, FQNEAQ (reference sequence). V lost 0 bases and J 3 bases, leaving 12 bases between the germline ends. Here the CDR3 DNA reads TGTGCCAGCAGCTTAGCGATAATGGGGCTCTACAATGAGCAGTTCTTC. Translating gives CASSLAIMGLYNEQFF.

Of note for this clonotype: At one end the junction does not follow the germline gene, possibly because of a read error. CDR3 DNA sequence: TGCGCCAGCAGTCATTACATAATACAGGACTTC. Protein: CASSHYIIQDF. This chain uses TRBV23-1 with TRBJ2-4, with D possibly being TRBD1 (5 bases). TRBV23-1 is an ORF for which the function is uncertain. The CDR3 covers 11 residues.

CDR3 bases: TGTGCCAGCAGCCAGGACTTGGGACTTTACTCCTACAATGAGCAGTTCTTC. Translation: CASSQDLGLYSYNEQFF. The chain recombines TRBV5-6 with TRBJ2-1, with D maybe TRBD2 (6 bases). This CDR3 is built from 17 residues. V shed 4 bases and J shed 0 bases, with 17 bases lying between them. From germline, CDR1 is SGHDT and CDR2 YYEEEE.

The chain uses TRBV29-1 and TRBJ2-1; D may be TRBD2 (6 bases). Germline CDR1 and CDR2: SQVTM and ANQGSEA. The CDR3 has 14 residues. Trimming removed 4 bases at V and 5 bases at J, with 15 bases between. The CDR3 DNA follows: TGCAGCGTTGGTTGGCTAGCGTATGACAATGAGCAGTTCTTC. It is translated as CSVGWLAYDNEQFF.

The rearrangement links TRBV9 to TRBJ2-7; tentatively, D is TRBD1 or TRBD2 (5 bases each). The CDR3 has 15 residues. Looked up from germline, CDR1 is SGDLS and CDR2 is YYNGEE. Trimming took off 0 bases at V and 6 bases at J, with 16 bases between the two ends. Here the CDR3 DNA reads TGTGCCAGCAGCGTAGAGGCCGGGACCACCGGCGAGCAGTACTTC. It translates to CASSVEAGTTGEQYF.

This clonotype was counted only a few times. The V and J genes are TRBV9 and TRBJ2-3; D could derive from TRBD1 or TRBD2 (5 bases each). The CDR3 consists of 16 residues. The V and J ends lost 4 bases and 4 bases respectively, with 19 bases between them. From germline, CDR1 is SGDLS and CDR2 YYNGEE. CDR3 sequence reads: CASSLGRGAQSDTQYF. CDR3 bases: TGTGCCAGCAGCCTCGGTCGAGGGGCTCAGTCAGATACGCAGTATTTT. Full variable domain (rest looked up from reference TRBV9 and TRBJ2-3): DSGVTQTPKHLITATGQRVTLRCSPRSGDLSVYWYQQSLDQGLQFLIQYYNGEERAKGNILERFSAQQFPDLHSELNLSSLELGDSALYFCASSLGRGAQSDTQYFGPGTRLTVL.

The V gene is TRBV5-4, the J gene TRBJ2-1, with a possible D match to TRBD2 (7 bases). This CDR3 spans 19 amino acids. Germline CDR1 is SGHNT and CDR2 is YYREEE (reference sequence). Trimming took 0 bases from V and 5 from J, leaving 24 bases between them. CDR3 bases: TGTGCCAGCAGCTTGGCGGGGAGGGGGACTCGAACAAAACACAATGAGCAGTTCTTC. This translates into CASSLAGRGTRTKHNEQFF.

V is TRBV11-2 and J is TRBJ1-1; D not certain. Germline CDR1 is SGHAT and CDR2 is FQNNGV. The V end was cut by 5 bases, the J end by 0 bases, with 16 bases between. The CDR3 is 16 residues long. CDR3 sequence: CASSPLDLNMNTEAFF. CDR3 coding DNA: TGTGCCAGCAGCCCCCTGGATCTGAATATGAACACTGAAGCTTTCTTT. The variable domain in full, with the rest retrieved from reference TRBV11-2 and TRBJ1-1, is EAGVAQSPRYKIIEKRQSVAFWCNPISGHATLYWYQQILGQGPKLLIQFQNNGVVDDSQLPKDRFSAERLKGVDSTLKIQPAKLEDSAVYLCASSPLDLNMNTEAFFGQGTRLTVV.